What follows are 12 T cell receptor beta chains derived from one specimen sequenced in a study of sequential checkpoint blockade in melanoma. Profiled with immunoSEQ multiplex PCR; TCRdb holds only in-frame clones, not every one. Of about 20,000 clones in the sample, 26% are singletons; the top ten hold about 7%. Treatment of the sample: randomized to nivolumab then ipilimumab (arm A) or the reverse (arm B). The source material was tumor tissue (inferred from file names), sampled from a patient given nivolumab and ipilimumab in sequence. These receptors came from a human donor with melanoma.

In its sample, this clone was seen a few times. The chain has TRBV9 and TRBJ1-2, with 8 nucleotides matching TRBD1. The ends lost 0 bases at V and 3 bases at J; junction bases unmatched: 4. CDR3 length: 15 amino acids. Germline-derived CDR1 and CDR2 are SGDLS and YYNGEE. This CDR3 reads CASSVGATGDYGYTF. The DNA of the CDR3 is TGTGCCAGCAGCGTAGGAGCGACAGGGGACTATGGCTACACCTTC.

The chain combines TRBV11-3 with TRBJ2-5; D might be TRBD1 or TRBD2, each matching 5 bases. Trimming removed 3 bases at V and 1 base at J, with 12 bases between. Germline CDR1 reads SGHNT; CDR2 reads YENEEA. The CDR3 contains 15 residues. For the CDR3, the DNA is TGTGCCAGCAGCTTGGCGGGTGGGGCCCAAGAGACCCAGTACTTC. This translates into CASSLAGGAQETQYF. Using reference TRBV11-3 and TRBJ2-5 for the parts outside the CDR3, the full variable domain is EAGVVQSPRYKIIEKKQPVAFWCNPISGHNTLYWYLQNLGQGPELLIRYENEEAVDDSQLPKDRFSAERLKGVDSTLKIQPAELGDSAVYLCASSLAGGAQETQYFGPGTRLLVL.

This clone was counted between two and nine times. CDR3 in DNA: TGTGCCAGCAGCTCCAGCGGGAGGGAAACAGATACGCAGTATTTT. Residues: CASSSSGRETDTQYF. This chain links TRBV11-3 with TRBJ2-3, with 10 positions matching TRBD2. Germline CDR1 and CDR2: SGHNT and YENEEA. The CDR3 loop spans 15 amino acids. V shed 4 bases and J 3 bases; nucleotides not matched to a gene: 4.

This chain uses TRBV5-1 with TRBJ1-3; D is uncertain. CDR3 size: 15 residues. CDR1 and CDR2 from the germline V gene are SGHRS and YFSETQ. Trimming pared 0 bases from V and 3 bases from J, leaving 10 bases between. CDR3 residues: CASSLAGGFGNTIYF. Written as DNA, the CDR3 is TGCGCCAGCAGCTTGGCGGGCGGCTTTGGAAACACCATATATTTT.

V and J are TRBV19 and TRBJ1-4; D perhaps matches TRBD1 (5 bases). V lost 4 bases, J lost 7 bases, and 16 bases lay in between. Germline CDR1 reads LNHDA; CDR2 reads SQIVND (reference sequence). This CDR3 region has 15 residues. The chain's CDR3 is CASSRGPSLAEKLFF. The CDR3, as DNA: TGTGCCAGTAGTAGGGGACCCTCCCTGGCTGAAAAACTGTTTTTT.

This clone has at least ten counts. The rearrangement uses TRBV7-2 and TRBJ2-5; 11 nucleotides agree with TRBD2. V shed 5 bases, J shed 4 bases, and the junction held 6 bases outside the gene matches. This CDR3 region has 15 residues. Germline lookup yields CDR1 SGHTA and CDR2 FQGNSA. The CDR3 loop is CASSAGTSGPETQYF. The CDR3 nucleotides read TGTGCCAGCAGCGCAGGGACTAGCGGCCCAGAGACCCAGTACTTC.

This clone was counted at least ten times. The chain uses TRBV11-3 and TRBJ1-4; D is uncertain. Germline CDR1 SGHNT, CDR2 YENEEA. The CDR3 length is 14 residues. With 5 bases removed from V and 5 bases from J, the gap between germline ends came to 12 bases. This CDR3 is CASSQLGANEKLFF. In DNA, the CDR3 is TGTGCCAGCAGCCAACTAGGTGCAAATGAAAAACTGTTTTTT.

This clone was found a few times. J is TRBJ1-2 and V is TRBV6-8; 10 bases match TRBD1. The CDR3 is 14 residues long. Germline CDR1 reads MNHGY; CDR2 reads SAAAGT. V gave up 6 bases and J gave up 7 bases; unmatched junction bases: 8. As DNA, the CDR3 is TGTGCCAGCAGACTTCTGACAGGGGGCGGTGGCTACACCTTC. It is translated as CASRLLTGGGGYTF.

The gene calls are TRBV28 and TRBJ2-7; a possible D gene is TRBD2 (5 bases). From germline, CDR1 is MDHEN and CDR2 SYDVKM. CDR3 length equals 14 residues. V shed 2 bases and J shed 8 bases, with 16 bases lying between them. CDR3 region: CASSLLRASSKQYF. In nucleotides, the CDR3 is TGTGCCAGCAGTTTACTCCGGGCTAGCTCTAAGCAGTACTTC. The variable domain in full, with the rest retrieved from reference TRBV28 and TRBJ2-7, is DVKVTQSSRYLVKRTGEKVFLECVQDMDHENMFWYRQDPGLGLRLIYFSYDVKMKEKGDIPEGYSVSREKKERFSLILESASTNQTSMYLCASSLLRASSKQYFGPGTRLTVT.

V gene TRBV28 combines with J gene TRBJ2-5, with 7 bases fitting TRBD1. The CDR3 loop spans 15 amino acids. V gave up 7 bases and J gave up 3 bases; unmatched junction bases: 11. CDR1 and CDR2 from the germline V gene are MDHEN and SYDVKM. CDR3 sequence (DNA): TGTGCCAGCAAAAGGCTCGACAGGGCAGAAGAGACCCAGTACTTC. Residues: CASKRLDRAEETQYF.

This clone was counted a few times. The chain employs TRBV6-8 and TRBJ1-5, with 11 bases fitting TRBD1. V shed 5 bases, J shed 4 bases, and the junction held 4 bases outside the gene matches. Germline CDR1 MNHGY, CDR2 SAAAGT. This CDR3 is 15 amino acids long. DNA of the CDR3: TGTGCCAGCAGTGCCCGGGACAGGGGGAATCAGCCCCAGCATTTT. Translation: CASSARDRGNQPQHF.

This chain uses TRBV11-3 with TRBJ1-2; D possibly corresponds to TRBD1 (5 bases). V lost 2 bases and J lost 4, with 11 bases in between. In germline, CDR1 is SGHNT, CDR2 YENEEA. CDR3 length equals 14 residues. CDR3 amino acids: CASSLQRQGYGYTF. CDR3 nucleotides: TGTGCCAGCAGCTTACAAAGGCAGGGCTATGGCTACACCTTC.